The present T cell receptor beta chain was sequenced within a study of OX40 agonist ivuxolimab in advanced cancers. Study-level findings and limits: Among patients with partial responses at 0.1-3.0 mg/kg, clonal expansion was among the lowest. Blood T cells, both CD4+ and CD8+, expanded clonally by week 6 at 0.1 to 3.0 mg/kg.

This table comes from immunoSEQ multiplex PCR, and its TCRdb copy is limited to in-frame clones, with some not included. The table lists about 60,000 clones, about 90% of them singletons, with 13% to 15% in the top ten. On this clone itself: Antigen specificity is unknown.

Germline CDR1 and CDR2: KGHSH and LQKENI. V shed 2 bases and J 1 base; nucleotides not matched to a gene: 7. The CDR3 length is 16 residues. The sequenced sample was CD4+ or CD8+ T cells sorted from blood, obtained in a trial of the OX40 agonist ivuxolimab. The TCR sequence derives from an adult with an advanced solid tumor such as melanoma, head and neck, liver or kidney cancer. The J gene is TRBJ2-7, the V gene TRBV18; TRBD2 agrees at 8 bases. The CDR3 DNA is TGTGCCAGCTCACCATTGAGACTAGCGAATTCCTACGAGCAGTACTTC. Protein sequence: CASSPLRLANSYEQYF.